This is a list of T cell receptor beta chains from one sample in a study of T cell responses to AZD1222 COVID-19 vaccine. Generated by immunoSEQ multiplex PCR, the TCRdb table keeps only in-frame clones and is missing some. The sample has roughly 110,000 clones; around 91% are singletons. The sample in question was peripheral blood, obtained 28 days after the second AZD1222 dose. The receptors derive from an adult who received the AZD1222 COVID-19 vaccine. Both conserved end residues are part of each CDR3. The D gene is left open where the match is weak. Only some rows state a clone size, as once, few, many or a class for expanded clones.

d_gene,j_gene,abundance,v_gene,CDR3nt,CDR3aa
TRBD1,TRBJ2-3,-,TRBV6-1,TGTGCCAGCAGTGGAGTCCGGGACAGGGGGCGGACAGGTGCCACAGATACGCAGTATTTT,CASSGVRDRGRTGATDTQYF
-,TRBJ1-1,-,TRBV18,TGTGCCAGCTCACCCATGGTTCCTGAAGCTTTCTTT,CASSPMVPEAFF
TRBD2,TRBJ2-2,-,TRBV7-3,TGTGCCAGCAGCCCCAAAGTAGCGGGGGGTAACACCGGGGAGCTGTTTTTT,CASSPKVAGGNTGELFF
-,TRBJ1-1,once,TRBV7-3,TGTGCCAGCAGCACGGACAGCTCCGGTGAAGCTTTCTTT,CASSTDSSGEAFF
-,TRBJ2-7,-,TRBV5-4,TGTGCCAGCAGCTGGCCGAATGCAGGGGGGCCCTACGAGCAGTACTTC,CASSWPNAGGPYEQYF
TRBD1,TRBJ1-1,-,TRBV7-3,TGTGCCAGCAGCTCGGGACAGCTGAACACTGAAGCTTTCTTT,CASSSGQLNTEAFF
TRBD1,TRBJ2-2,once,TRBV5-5,TGTGCCAGCAGCTTCCAGGGGGCCGACGGGGAGCTGTTTTTT,CASSFQGADGELFF
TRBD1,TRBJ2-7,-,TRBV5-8,TGTGCCAGCAGCATAGGACAGGGTGTGGCGGACGAGCAGTACTTC,CASSIGQGVADEQYF
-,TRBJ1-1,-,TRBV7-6,TGTGCCAGCAGCTTAGAGGGGTGGGGGACTGAAGCTTTCTTT,CASSLEGWGTEAFF
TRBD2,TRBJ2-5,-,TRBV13,TGTGCCAGCAGCCCCGGCGGGGGGAGAGAGACCCAGTACTTC,CASSPGGGRETQYF
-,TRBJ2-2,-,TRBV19,TGTGCCAGTAGACCGGGACATAGCACCGGGGAGCTGTTTTTT,CASRPGHSTGELFF
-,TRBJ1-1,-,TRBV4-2,TGTGCCAGCAGCCAGTGGGGGGGCTTAGGCACTGAAGCTTTCTTT,CASSQWGGLGTEAFF
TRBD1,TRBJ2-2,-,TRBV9,TGTGCCAGCAGCACCTACCAGGGGGCGCGACTGTTGACCGGGGAGCTGTTTTTT,CASSTYQGARLLTGELFF
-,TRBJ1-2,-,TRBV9,TGTGCCAGCAGCGTAGGGGACGCCTCTAGCTATGGCTACACCTTC,CASSVGDASSYGYTF
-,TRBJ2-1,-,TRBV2,TGTGCCAGTTCCCCCGTTCGGGGGGCCTCCTACAATGAGCAGTTCTTC,CASSPVRGASYNEQFF
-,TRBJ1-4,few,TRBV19,TGTGCCAGTAGCCTAGAGGGCCTTCAGGGTTCCATCGTCCCAACTAATGAAAAACTGTTTTTT,CASSLEGLQGSIVPTNEKLFF
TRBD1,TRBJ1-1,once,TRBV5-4,TGTGCCAGCAGAAAGACAGGGGGCGACACTGAAGCTTTCTTT,CASRKTGGDTEAFF
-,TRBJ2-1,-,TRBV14,TGTGCCAGCAGCCAAGATGGCAAGGACCGTTGGTACAATGAGCAGTTCTTC,CASSQDGKDRWYNEQFF
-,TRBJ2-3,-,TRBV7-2,TGTGCCAGCAGCTTTAGATCCGCTGCAGATACGCAGTATTTT,CASSFRSAADTQYF
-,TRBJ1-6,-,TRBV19,TGTGCCAGTAGTATTGGGGGCTCCTATAATTCACCCCTCCACTTT,CASSIGGSYNSPLHF
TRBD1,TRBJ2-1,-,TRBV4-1,TGCGCCAGCAGCCCCGACAGGGGGAGCTCCTACAATGAGCAGTTCTTC,CASSPDRGSSYNEQFF
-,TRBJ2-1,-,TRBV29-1,TGCAGCGTTGGCCCGAGCTCCTACAATGAGCAGTTCTTC,CSVGPSSYNEQFF
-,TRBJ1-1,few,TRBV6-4,TGTGCCAGCAGTGACTGGGTCGTCGCTTTCTTT,CASSDWVVAFF
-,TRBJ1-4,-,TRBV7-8,TGTGCCAGCAGCCCAGGCCGACAGGAAAAACTGTTTTTT,CASSPGRQEKLFF
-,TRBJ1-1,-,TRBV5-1,TGCGCCAGCAGCTCTTCAGGGGTTAGCACTGAAGCTTTCTTT,CASSSSGVSTEAFF